Presented here are 22 T cell receptor beta chains from one specimen sequenced in a study of blood T cells in healthy people across ages. The second PCR ran roughly 6 to 11 cycles with a sample-barcoded 5' primer and J-beta primers. MiXCR was run by TCRdb on the 5' RACE reads, yielding one entry per CDR3 protein. The table has about a million distinct CDR3 sequences, about two fifths seen once; the top ten hold around 14%. What was sequenced was blood. All receptors come from a man younger than 35 in good health.

The chain couples TRBV4-1 to TRBJ1-1; D is unclear. Trimming took 4 bases from V and 4 from J, leaving 16 bases between them. The CDR3 is 15 residues long. The germline V gene has CDR1 MGHRA and CDR2 YSYEKL. The CDR3 is CASSLPKGVSTEAFF. The DNA for the CDR3 is TGCGCCAGCAGCCTTCCAAAGGGAGTGAGCACTGAAGCTTTCTTT.

This chain connects TRBV7-9 to TRBJ1-1; D unclear. This CDR3 is built from 13 residues. Trimming stripped 5 bases from V and 4 bases from J, with 11 bases between. Germline V gene data show CDR1 as SEHNR and CDR2 as FQNEAQ (reference sequence). In nucleotides, the CDR3 is TGTGCCAGCAGCCCTAGTGCGAGCACTGAAGCTTTCTTT. Its protein product is CASSPSASTEAFF.

This clonotype was detected a few times. This rearrangement joins TRBV14 to TRBJ1-4, with 7 bases that match TRBD1. In germline, CDR1 is SGHDN, CDR2 FVKESK. V dropped 4 bases and J dropped 8; count of bases not matched to a gene: 10. The CDR3 is made up of 15 amino acids. CDR3 loop: CASSPRPGQREKLFF. As DNA, the CDR3 is TGTGCCAGCAGCCCTCGGCCGGGACAGAGGGAAAAACTGTTTTTT.

This clonotype was counted a few times. This chain joins TRBV7-9 and TRBJ1-1; D call uncertain. This CDR3 has 13 amino acids. The ends were cut back, 7 bases at V and 4 bases at J, with 13 bases in the middle. Germline-derived CDR1 and CDR2 are SEHNR and FQNEAQ (reference sequence). In DNA, the CDR3 is TGTGCCAGCACCTTTAGGGAGGGCACTGAAGCTTTCTTT. Its protein is CASTFREGTEAFF.

As concerns this clonotype: A much larger clone lies one base from this, so it may be a read error. This chain connects TRBV6-1 to TRBJ1-4, with a tentative D call TRBD1 (5 bases). The CDR3 contains 14 residues. V was clipped by 7 bases and J by 2 bases, with 11 bases between them. Germline V CDR1 and CDR2: MNHNS, SASEGT. CDR3 coding DNA: TGTGCCAGCAAGGGGAGGGGCACTAATGAAAAACTGTTTTTT. Its protein is CASKGRGTNEKLFF.

This clonotype was recorded only once. A much more abundant neighbour one base away suggests this may be a read error. The CDR3 DNA sequence: TGTGCCAGCAGTGAAGGTCTAGCGGGGGGCAATGAGCAGTACTTC. As protein: CASSEGLAGGNEQYF. This chain uses TRBV25-1 with TRBJ2-5; TRBD2 matches 11 bases. The J segment lost 11 bases and the V segment lost 2 bases, leaving 10 bases of the junction unmatched. The CDR3 extends over 15 amino acids. Germline values: CDR1 MGHDK, CDR2 SYGVNS.

The chain combines TRBV5-1 with TRBJ2-5, with D possibly TRBD1 on 6 matching bases. Judging by the DNA end, TRBJ2-7 fits better; the J call may be wrong. CDR1 is SGHRS, CDR2 YFSETQ, per germline. This CDR3 is built from 15 residues. The CDR3 sequence: CASSIGTYSPYEQYF. In DNA form, the CDR3 reads TGCGCCAGCAGCATAGGGACATACAGCCCCTACGAGCAGTACTTC.

The rearrangement joins TRBV20-1 to TRBJ2-5; D uncertain. The V gene lost 3 bases and the J gene lost 1 base, with 12 bases spanning the gap. The germline V gene encodes CDR1 DFQATT and CDR2 SNEGSKA (reference sequence). The CDR3 is made up of 14 amino acids. CDR3 sequence (DNA): TGCAGTGCTAGTTTACAGCTCCTCCAAGAGACCCAGTACTTC. This codes for CSASLQLLQETQYF.

The rearrangement joins TRBV10-3 to TRBJ2-1; 7 positions agree with TRBD1. Germline assignment: CDR1 ENHRY and CDR2 SYGVKD. The CDR3 contains 17 residues. The junction had 17 bases not matched to a gene; V was cut back by 2 bases and J by 10 bases. The CDR3 here is CAISERGQGQIPAEQFF. CDR3 in DNA: TGTGCCATCAGTGAGCGGGGCCAGGGACAGATCCCCGCCGAGCAGTTCTTC.

V usage is TRBV4-1 and J usage is TRBJ1-4; possibly TRBD1 for D (6 bases). Trimming stripped 4 bases from V and 8 bases from J, with 17 bases between. Germline V gene lookup returns CDR1 MGHRA and CDR2 YSYEKL. CDR3 length: 15 amino acids. CDR3 loop: CASSPYTGQSEKLFF. The CDR3 bases are TGCGCCAGCAGCCCCTATACCGGACAGAGCGAAAAACTGTTTTTT.

Only a few counts were recorded for this clonotype. V is TRBV3-1 and J is TRBJ1-1; D not resolved. Deletions cut 4 bases from V and 3 bases from J, with 9 bases between. This CDR3 region has 13 residues. Germline assignment: CDR1 LGHDT and CDR2 YNNKEL (reference sequence). The CDR3 sequence: CASSPLEDTEAFF. The DNA of the CDR3 is TGTGCCAGCAGCCCACTTGAAGACACTGAAGCTTTCTTT.

This clonotype was detected a few times. The CDR3 spells CSARDNLEYRDFLGYTF. In DNA form, the CDR3 reads TGCAGTGCTAGAGATAACCTAGAATACAGGGATTTTTTGGGCTACACCTTC. This rearrangement joins TRBV20-1 to TRBJ1-2; perhaps TRBD1 as D (6 bases). Germline loops: CDR1 DFQATT, CDR2 SNEGSKA (reference sequence). CDR3 length equals 17 residues. Trimming took 0 bases from V and 8 from J, leaving 25 bases between them.

This clonotype has a handful of counts. The V and J genes are TRBV4-1 and TRBJ2-1; D is uncertain. This CDR3 is built from 15 residues. Looked up from germline, CDR1 is MGHRA and CDR2 is YSYEKL. The ends were cut back, 3 bases at V and 9 bases at J, with 18 bases in the middle. The CDR3 loop reads CASSHGWLGGGEQFF. The CDR3 DNA is TGCGCCAGCAGCCACGGATGGCTAGGCGGCGGTGAGCAGTTCTTC.

This clonotype has only one observation. The chain uses TRBV4-1 and TRBJ1-2; TRBD1 matches at 7 bases. The CDR3 extends over 18 amino acids. V shed 0 bases and J 7 bases; nucleotides not matched to a gene: 17. Looked up from germline, CDR1 is MGHRA and CDR2 is YSYEKL. The CDR3, as DNA: TGCGCCAGCAGCCAAGATACAGGGGTCCATCGTGTCCCCGGTGGCTACACCTTC. Its translation is CASSQDTGVHRVPGGYTF.

This chain connects TRBV29-1 to TRBJ1-1; D is unclear. Trimming shortened V by 4 bases and J by 4 bases, and 7 bases separated the two germline ends. Germline lookup yields CDR1 SQVTM and CDR2 ANQGSEA. CDR3 length: 11 residues. CDR3 amino acids: CSVVFSTEAFF. The CDR3 DNA reads as TGCAGCGTTGTTTTTAGCACTGAAGCTTTCTTT.

As concerns this clonotype: A read error may account for a junction end that differs from germline. The J gene is TRBJ2-4, the V gene TRBV7-8, with D maybe TRBD2 (5 bases). Germline V gene data show CDR1 as SGHVS and CDR2 as FQNEAQ. The CDR3 loop spans 13 amino acids. In DNA, the CDR3 is TGTACCAGCAGCTTAGCGCAAGGTGACATTCAGTACTTC. Protein sequence: CTSSLAQGDIQYF.

This clonotype has ten or more counts. This chain links TRBV5-1 with TRBJ2-4; D gene unclear. The germline V gene encodes CDR1 SGHRS and CDR2 YFSETQ. Trimming pared 0 bases from V and 4 bases from J, leaving 11 bases between. This CDR3 contains 15 residues. The CDR3 sequence: CASSLDHDEKNIQYF. Here the CDR3 DNA reads TGCGCCAGCAGCTTGGATCACGACGAGAAAAACATTCAGTACTTC.

The sample holds a few counts of this clonotype. This chain joins TRBV20-1 and TRBJ2-4; the match to TRBD2 covers 12 bases. The germline gives CDR1 DFQATT, CDR2 SNEGSKA (reference sequence). CDR3 length: 13 residues. Losses at the gene ends were 7 bases for V and 5 bases for J; bases not matched to a gene: 3. CDR3: CSGASGGENIQYF. CDR3 bases: TGCAGTGGGGCTAGCGGGGGGGAAAACATTCAGTACTTC.

This clonotype was observed many times. The chain joins TRBV4-3 to TRBJ2-3, with TRBD2 matching over 9 bases. V was clipped by 4 bases and J by 4 bases; unmatched bases: 3. The CDR3 extends over 14 amino acids. Germline V gene data show CDR1 as LGHNA and CDR2 as YSLEER. CDR3 sequence reads: CASSPSGAADTQYF. The CDR3 region has the DNA TGCGCCAGCAGCCCTAGCGGGGCGGCAGATACGCAGTATTTT.

This sequence joins TRBV5-1 and TRBJ1-1; unclear D gene. V was shortened by 2 bases and J by 0 bases, with 8 bases between the two germline ends. The CDR3 spans 14 residues. Germline assignment: CDR1 SGHRS and CDR2 YFSETQ. The CDR3 sequence: CASSFEHMNTEAFF. The CDR3, as DNA: TGCGCCAGCAGCTTTGAGCACATGAACACTGAAGCTTTCTTT. Combining the CDR3 with reference TRBV5-1 and TRBJ1-1 gives the whole variable domain KAGVTQTPRYLIKTRGQQVTLSCSPISGHRSVSWYQQTPGQGLQFLFEYFSETQRNKGNFPGRFSGRQFSNSRSEMNVSTLELGDSALYLCASSFEHMNTEAFFGQGTRLTVV.

This clonotype was seen ten or more times. The V gene is TRBV7-2, the J gene TRBJ1-2; TRBD1 matches at 7 bases. The J segment lost 4 bases and the V segment lost 6 bases, leaving 5 bases of the junction unmatched. The CDR3 is 13 residues long. The V gene's germline CDR1 is SGHTA and CDR2 FQGNSA. The CDR3 DNA follows: TGTGCCAGCAGTTCGACAGGGTCCTATGGCTACACCTTC. As protein: CASSSTGSYGYTF.

The chain links TRBV20-1 to TRBJ2-7; 8 bases are shared with TRBD1. The CDR3 totals 12 residues. The J segment lost 4 bases and the V segment lost 8 bases, leaving 7 bases of the junction unmatched. The germline V gene encodes CDR1 DFQATT and CDR2 SNEGSKA (reference sequence). CDR3: CSWSRGQYEQYF. CDR3 DNA sequence: TGCAGTTGGTCCAGGGGGCAATACGAGCAGTACTTC.